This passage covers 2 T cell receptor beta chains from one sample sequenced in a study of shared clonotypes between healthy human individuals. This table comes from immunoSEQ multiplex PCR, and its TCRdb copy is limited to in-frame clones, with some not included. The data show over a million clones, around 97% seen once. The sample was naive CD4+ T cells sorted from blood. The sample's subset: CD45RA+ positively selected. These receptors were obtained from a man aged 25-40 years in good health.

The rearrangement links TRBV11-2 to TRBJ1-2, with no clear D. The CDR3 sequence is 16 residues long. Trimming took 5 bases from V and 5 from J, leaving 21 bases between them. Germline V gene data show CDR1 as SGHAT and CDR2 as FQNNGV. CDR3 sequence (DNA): TGTGCCAGCAGCGGCTTAAAGGTGACGTCTGCGTATGGCTACACCTTC. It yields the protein CASSGLKVTSAYGYTF.

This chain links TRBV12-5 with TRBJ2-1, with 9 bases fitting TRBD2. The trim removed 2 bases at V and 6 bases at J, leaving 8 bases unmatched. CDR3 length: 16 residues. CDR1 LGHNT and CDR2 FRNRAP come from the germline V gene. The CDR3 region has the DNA TGTGCTAGTGGTTTGCCCGGGCTAGCGGGATTCAATGAGCAGTTCTTC. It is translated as CASGLPGLAGFNEQFF.